This is a list of T cell receptor beta chains from one sample in a study of CD8 T cells in ankylosing spondylitis. TCRdb re-called the 5' RACE reads with MiXCR, one entry per CDR3 protein. The sample comprises roughly 35,000 distinct CDR3 sequences, 9.5% to 11% of which are singletons, and just over 20% rests with the top ten. Sample: synovial fluid, either unsorted or a sorted T cell fraction (not recorded which). These receptors were obtained from a male donor with ankylosing spondylitis. Each CDR3 is given with its conserved first and last residue. The D gene is left open where the match is weak. Where a row states a size, it is once, few, many or the class of an expanded clone; other rows omit it.

few | TRBJ1-2 | NA | TRBV5-1 | CASKRAEALMNYGYTF | TGCGCCAGCAAACGGGCAGAAGCCCTAATGAACTATGGCTACACCTTC
NA | TRBJ2-3 | NA | TRBV20-1 | CSARWAEKGDTQYF | TGCAGTGCTAGGTGGGCGGAGAAGGGGGATACGCAGTATTTT
many | TRBJ2-3 | NA | TRBV11-2 | CASSFSRWGDTQYF | TGTGCCAGCAGCTTTTCGCGGTGGGGTGACACGCAGTATTTT
few | TRBJ2-1 | NA | TRBV10-3 | CAISSDFDEQFF | TGTGCCATCAGTTCTGACTTCGATGAGCAGTTCTTC
few | TRBJ2-1 | TRBD1 | TRBV5-6 | CARGSGTGDEQFF | TGTGCCAGGGGCTCCGGGACAGGGGATGAGCAGTTCTTC
many | TRBJ1-1 | NA | TRBV10-3 | CAISDYFRGAVTEAFF | TGTGCCATCAGTGATTATTTCCGGGGCGCCGTCACTGAAGCTTTCTTT
few | TRBJ1-2 | NA | TRBV5-1 | CASSLGRGDYGYTF | TGCGCCAGCAGCTTGGGCCGGGGGGACTATGGCTACACCTTC
NA | TRBJ2-1 | NA | TRBV28 | CASSLAGLVYNEQFF | TGTGCCAGCAGCCTCGCGGGCCTCGTCTACAATGAGCAGTTCTTC
many | TRBJ1-2 | TRBD1 | TRBV20-1 | CSARSGRGLNGYTF | TGCAGTGCTCGATCCGGGAGGGGGCTTAATGGCTACACCTTC
NA | TRBJ2-2 | NA | TRBV5-1 | CASSLAEAGDTGELFF | TGCGCCAGCAGCTTGGCCGAGGCAGGGGATACCGGGGAGCTGTTTTTT
NA | TRBJ2-4 | TRBD2 | TRBV12-3/TRBV12-4 | CASSFGLAGAGGKNIQYF | TGTGCCAGCAGTTTCGGACTAGCGGGAGCGGGGGGAAAAAACATTCAGTACTTC
many | TRBJ2-3 | NA | TRBV11-2 | CASSFRGSGDTSTDTQYF | TGTGCCAGCAGCTTTCGGGGGAGCGGGGACACTAGCACAGATACGCAGTATTTT
few | TRBJ1-4 | NA | TRBV3-1 | CASSQGLLGSEKLFF | TGTGCCAGCAGCCAAGGACTTCTCGGCAGTGAAAAACTGTTTTTT
many | TRBJ1-5 | NA | TRBV2 | CASSSDYSNQPQHF | TGTGCCAGCAGCTCTGACTATAGCAATCAGCCCCAGCATTTT